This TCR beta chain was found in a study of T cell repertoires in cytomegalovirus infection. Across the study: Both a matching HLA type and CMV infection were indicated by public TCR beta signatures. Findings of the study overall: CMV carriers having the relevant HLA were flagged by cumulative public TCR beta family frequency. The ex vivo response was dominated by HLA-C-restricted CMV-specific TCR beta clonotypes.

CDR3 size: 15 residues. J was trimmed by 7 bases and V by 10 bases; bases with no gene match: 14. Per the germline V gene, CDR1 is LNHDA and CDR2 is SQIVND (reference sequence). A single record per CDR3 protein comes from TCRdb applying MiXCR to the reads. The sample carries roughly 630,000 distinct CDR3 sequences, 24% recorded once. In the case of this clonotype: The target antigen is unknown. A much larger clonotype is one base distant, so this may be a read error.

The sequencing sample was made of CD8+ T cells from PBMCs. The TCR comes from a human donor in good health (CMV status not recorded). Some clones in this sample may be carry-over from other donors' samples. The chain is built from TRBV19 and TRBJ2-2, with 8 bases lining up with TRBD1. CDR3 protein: CANRTGHRGSGELFF. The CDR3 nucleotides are TGTGCCAATAGAACGGGACACAGGGGGAGCGGGGAGCTGTTTTTT.